The sequence of this T cell receptor (beta chain) was determined in a study of blood T cell repertoires in COVID-19. Study information: Samples representing acute and convalescent COVID-19 were sourced from the United States, Italy and Spain. PBMCs, B-cell-depleted T cells, or T cells provided the cDNA or gDNA that made up the material.

Sequencing was performed with immunoSEQ multiplex PCR; in TCRdb, only in-frame clones are kept and a portion is missing. The sample consists of 170,000 or so clones, approximately 88% of them appearing once. CDR3 length: 14 amino acids. Germline loops: CDR1 SNHLY, CDR2 FYNNEI. V was pared by 2 bases and J by 4 bases, with 9 bases between. J is TRBJ1-5 and V is TRBV2; D remains unclear. The receptor was derived from a woman in her fifties or sixties with acute or convalescent COVID-19. The sample consisted of peripheral blood. CDR3 loop: CASSERGRNQPQHF. In DNA form, the CDR3 reads TGTGCCAGCAGTGAACGGGGAAGGAATCAGCCCCAGCATTTT.